The 21 T cell receptor beta chains below come from one sample, sequenced in a study of CD8+CD57+ T cells in acquired aplastic anemia. For CDR3 and TCR beta VDJ profiling, genomic DNA was the template used. Each CDR3 protein is one row after TCRdb ran MiXCR on the reads. Of 35,000 to 45,000 distinct CDR3 sequences listed, 68% are singletons. Sequenced input: sorted CD4+, CD8+, or CD8+CD57+ T cells (not recorded which) from PBMCs. The receptors derive from a human donor in good health, serving as a control.

This clonotype was detected ten times or more. V gene TRBV13 combines with J gene TRBJ2-3; possible D gene TRBD2, 5 bases. The CDR3 is 16 residues long. The V end was cut by 5 bases, the J end by 0 bases, with 15 bases between. The germline V gene has CDR1 PRHDT and CDR2 FYEKMQ (reference sequence). The DNA for the CDR3 is TGTGCCAGCAGCCCCCCCGGACTCGCTAGCACAGATACGCAGTATTTT. Protein product: CASSPPGLASTDTQYF.

The chain uses TRBV20-1 and TRBJ1-1, with D possibly TRBD1 on 5 matching bases. The CDR3 is 13 residues long. Trimming pared 3 bases from V and 4 bases from J, leaving 12 bases between. CDR1 and CDR2 from the germline V gene are DFQATT and SNEGSKA (reference sequence). Here the CDR3 DNA reads TGCAGTGCTAGCGTCAGGGAGAGCACTGAAGCTTTCTTT. This codes for CSASVRESTEAFF.

The chain recombines TRBV5-4 with TRBJ2-7; D remains ambiguous. The V gene's germline CDR1 is SGHNT and CDR2 YYREEE (reference sequence). Between the trimmed V and J ends, which lost 4 bases and 0 bases, there was a span of 11 bases. CDR3 length: 14 amino acids. CDR3: CASSNTVSSYEQYF. The CDR3 DNA follows: TGTGCCAGCAGCAACACGGTCAGCTCCTACGAGCAGTACTTC.

The rearrangement joins TRBV24-1 to TRBJ2-7; 7 nucleotides agree with TRBD1. With 5 bases clipped from V and 5 bases from J, the junction kept 11 bases outside the gene matches. In germline, CDR1 is KGHDR, CDR2 SFDVKD. There are 15 residues in the CDR3. The CDR3 protein is CATSVSTGKSDEQYV. The DNA of the CDR3 is TGTGCCACCAGTGTCTCGACAGGGAAGAGCGACGAGCAGTACGTC.

This clonotype was found many times. The chain joins TRBV24-1 to TRBJ1-5; no clear D. The germline V gene has CDR1 KGHDR and CDR2 SFDVKD. Between the trimmed V and J ends, which lost 7 bases and 3 bases, there was a span of 9 bases. This CDR3 region has 13 residues. Here the CDR3 DNA reads TGTGCCACCAGAGCAGGTGACAATCAGCCCCAGCATTTT. Translating gives CATRAGDNQPQHF.

This clonotype occurred once. The gene calls are TRBV29-1 and TRBJ2-7; TRBD2 aligns across 7 bases. There are 14 residues in the CDR3. V shed 4 bases and J 0 bases; nucleotides not matched to a gene: 6. Germline CDR1 is SQVTM and CDR2 is ANQGSEA. As DNA, the CDR3 is TGCAGCGTTGTGGTCCGCGGGAGCTCCTACGAGCAGTACTTC. Its protein is CSVVVRGSSYEQYF.

Concerning this clonotype: The junction departs from germline at one end; a sequencing error may be responsible. This sequence joins TRBV11-2 and TRBJ1-6; weak D call: TRBD1 (6 bases). The CDR3 runs 14 residues. Germline CDR1 reads SGHAT; CDR2 reads FQNNGV. The CDR3 DNA reads TGTGCCAGCAGCGCTCGGCTATGGGACACACCCCCCCACTTT. As protein: CASSARLWDTPPHF.

With respect to this clonotype: Compared with germline, one end of the junction differs, possibly owing to a read error. V is TRBV10-3 and J is TRBJ2-7; TRBD1 matches at 7 bases. Germline CDR1 and CDR2: ENHRY and SYGVKD. The CDR3 has 16 residues. The CDR3 nucleotides read TGTGCCAGCAGTATACCACAGGGGAGAAAGGCCTACGAGCAGTACTTC. Encoded protein: CASSIPQGRKAYEQYF.

V and J are TRBV7-6 and TRBJ1-1, with D possibly TRBD1 on 5 matching bases. V lost 4 bases and J 0 bases, leaving 18 bases between the germline ends. From germline, CDR1 is SGHVS and CDR2 FNYEAQ. The CDR3 runs 17 residues. The CDR3, as DNA: TGTGCCAGCAGCTCCTCCCCGGGACGGACAATGAACACTGAAGCTTTCTTT. This sequence encodes CASSSSPGRTMNTEAFF. The full variable domain, rest sourced from reference TRBV7-6 and TRBJ1-1, is GAGVSQSPRYKVTKRGQDVALRCDPISGHVSLYWYRQALGQGPEFLTYFNYEAQQDKSGLPNDRFSAERPEGSISTLTIQRTEQRDSAMYRCASSSSPGRTMNTEAFFGQGTRLTVV.

Comment on this clonotype: A much more abundant neighbour one base away suggests this may be a read error. This CDR3 is CASSYSGDRDCGYTF. CDR3 in DNA: TGTGCCAGCAGTTACTCCGGGGACAGGGACTGTGGCTACACCTTC. The chain links TRBV6-5 to TRBJ1-2; 9 bases fit TRBD1. CDR1 and CDR2 from the germline V gene are MNHEY and SVGAGI. This CDR3 region has 15 residues. The V segment lost 0 bases and the J segment 7 bases; nucleotides outside the gene matches: 6.

This clonotype was seen repeatedly, ten times or more. This may come from a read error, since a much larger clone is one base off. This chain joins TRBV9 and TRBJ1-1; D is unresolved. The CDR3 consists of 13 residues. In germline, CDR1 is SGDLS, CDR2 YYNGEE. V was pared by 3 bases and J by 0 bases, with 6 bases between. The CDR3 nucleotides are TGTGCCAGCAGCGCATATCTGAACACTGAAGCTTTCTTT. Translating gives CASSAYLNTEAFF.

This sequence joins TRBV7-2 and TRBJ2-2, with 7 positions matching TRBD2. This CDR3 is 16 amino acids long. Germline V gene lookup returns CDR1 SGHTA and CDR2 FQGNSA. Germline trimming cut 0 bases from V and 6 bases from J; bases unmatched to any gene: 7. This chain's CDR3 is CASSLAGGSVPGELFF. The DNA for the CDR3 is TGTGCCAGCAGCTTAGCGGGCGGGAGTGTTCCCGGGGAGCTGTTTTTT.

This clonotype has just a few counts. This chain links TRBV7-6 with TRBJ2-7, with D unresolved. Trimming removed 2 bases at V and 2 bases at J, with 4 bases between. Germline V gene sequence: CDR1 SGHVS, CDR2 FNYEAQ. The CDR3 has 12 residues. CDR3 in DNA: TGTGCCAGCAGCTTAATCCCCTACGAGCAGTACTTC. It yields the protein CASSLIPYEQYF. The variable domain in full, completed from reference TRBV7-6 and TRBJ2-7, reads GAGVSQSPRYKVTKRGQDVALRCDPISGHVSLYWYRQALGQGPEFLTYFNYEAQQDKSGLPNDRFSAERPEGSISTLTIQRTEQRDSAMYRCASSLIPYEQYFGPGTRLTVT.

This clonotype was seen only once. The junction departs from germline at one end; a sequencing error may be responsible. This rearrangement joins TRBV5-1 to TRBJ1-1; TRBD1 might be the D (6 bases). CDR1 and CDR2 from the germline V gene are SGHRS and YFSETQ. The CDR3 is 17 residues long. Here the CDR3 reads CASSPDYSGEFNTEALF. The CDR3 DNA reads as TGCGCCAGCAGCCCAGATTACTCAGGGGAATTTAACACTGAAGCTCTCTTT. The full variable domain, in which reference TRBV5-1 and TRBJ1-1 provide the parts outside the CDR3, is KAGVTQTPRYLIKTRGQQVTLSCSPISGHRSVSWYQQTPGQGLQFLFEYFSETQRNKGNFPGRFSGRQFSNSRSEMNVSTLELGDSALYLCASSPDYSGEFNTEALFGQGTRLTVV.

About this clonotype: The junction shows a germline mismatch at one end, possibly a read error. This chain links TRBV20-1 with TRBJ1-1; TRBD1 matches 7 bases. The CDR3 consists of 14 residues. Per the germline V gene, CDR1 is DFQATT and CDR2 is SNEGSKA (reference sequence). DNA of the CDR3: TGCAGTGCGATCGTCGCGACAGGGAACACCGAAGCTTTCTTT. Amino acid sequence: CSAIVATGNTEAFF.

This chain links TRBV7-9 with TRBJ2-7; 9 bases are shared with TRBD1. The CDR3 loop spans 15 amino acids. Germline values: CDR1 SEHNR, CDR2 FQNEAQ (reference sequence). V trimming: 2 bases; J trimming: 5 bases; junction bases outside the gene matches: 7. The CDR3 spells CASSLLGTGTHEQYF. CDR3 DNA: TGTGCCAGCAGCTTACTCGGGACAGGGACCCACGAGCAGTACTTC.

The chain uses TRBV20-1 and TRBJ2-1, with D perhaps TRBD2 (7 bases). The CDR3 is made up of 13 amino acids. The V end lost 3 bases, the J end lost 3 bases, and 9 bases lay between the germline ends. The germline CDR1 and CDR2 sequences are DFQATT and SNEGSKA (reference sequence). CDR3 bases: TGCAGTGCTAGCGGGGGGCTCTACAATGAGCAGTTCTTC. Amino acids: CSASGGLYNEQFF.

CDR3 region: CASSAGQGPYEQYF. In DNA form, the CDR3 reads TGTGCCAGCAGTGCGGGACAGGGTCCCTACGAGCAGTACTTC. The chain joins TRBV2 to TRBJ2-7, with 9 bases aligning to TRBD1. The V and J ends lost 4 bases and 2 bases, in that order; junction bases with no gene match: 3. From germline, CDR1 is SNHLY and CDR2 FYNNEI. The CDR3 is 14 amino acids.

The table lists this clonotype with many counts. The V call is TRBV7-2, the J call TRBJ2-7; 10 nucleotides align to TRBD1. This CDR3 spans 15 amino acids. J lost 3 bases, V lost 7 bases, and 9 bases had no gene match. CDR1 and CDR2 (germline): SGHTA, FQGNSA. For the CDR3, the DNA is TGTGCCAGCACCTTCGCGGGACAGGGGTTCTACGAGCAGTACTTC. It codes for CASTFAGQGFYEQYF.

The chain couples TRBV2 to TRBJ2-3; D is unclear. Trimming took off 7 bases at V and 10 bases at J, with 21 bases between the two ends. The CDR3 totals 14 residues. Per germline, CDR1 SNHLY and CDR2 FYNNEI. The CDR3 nucleotides are TGTGCCAGCACGGTGGGCTTAACCCAGATGCCGCAGTATTTT. The encoded protein is CASTVGLTQMPQYF.

The V call is TRBV10-3, the J call TRBJ1-2; the D gene is possibly TRBD1 (6 bases). CDR3 size: 12 residues. CDR1 is ENHRY and CDR2 is SYGVKD in the germline V gene. The germline V and J ends were trimmed by 10 bases and 1 base, with 10 bases remaining between them. The CDR3 DNA follows: TGTGCCACCCTCAGGGGTAACTATGGCTACACCTTC. Protein sequence: CATLRGNYGYTF.